These 29 T cell receptor beta chains were all obtained from the same sample, sequenced in a study of cytomegalovirus exposure and HLA in healthy donors. PCR involved 60 Vbeta and 13 Jbeta primers. TCRdb keeps only in-frame clones here, not all; method: immunoSEQ multiplex PCR. The data show 200,000 or so clones, over 65% seen once. The sample taken for sequencing was PBMCs. Receptors originate from a man between 18 and 35 years old in good health and CMV-seronegative.

The chain links TRBV11-2 to TRBJ2-7; D unclear. Germline values: CDR1 SGHAT, CDR2 FQNNGV. This CDR3 spans 14 amino acids. Trimming pared 1 base from V and 1 base from J, leaving 8 bases between. The CDR3 protein is CASSLVAGSYEQYF. The CDR3 bases are TGTGCCAGCAGCTTAGTTGCAGGTTCCTACGAGCAGTACTTC.

The chain recombines TRBV29-1 with TRBJ1-5; a weak D match, TRBD1 (5 bases). Germline CDR1 reads SQVTM; CDR2 reads ANQGSEA. V gave up 4 bases and J gave up 7 bases, with 11 bases separating them. The CDR3 totals 12 residues. In DNA form, the CDR3 reads TGCAGCGTTGCGGAGGGGCTCCAGCCCCAGCATTTT. It codes for CSVAEGLQPQHF. Full variable domain (rest looked up from reference TRBV29-1 and TRBJ1-5): SAVISQKPSRDICQRGTSLTIQCQVDSQVTMMFWYRQQPGQSLTLIATANQGSEATYESGFVIDKFPISRPNLTFSTLTVSNMSPEDSSIYLCSVAEGLQPQHFGDGTRLSIL.

The chain combines TRBV29-1 with TRBJ1-1, with TRBD1 identical over 8 bases. With V trimmed by 3 bases and J by 5 bases, 5 bases remained unmatched. This CDR3 comprises 13 residues. Germline-derived CDR1 and CDR2 are SQVTM and ANQGSEA. The CDR3 DNA sequence: TGCAGCGTTGATCAGGGGGCTGGTACTGAAGCTTTCTTT. It codes for CSVDQGAGTEAFF.

This clone came up a few times. V is TRBV5-6 and J is TRBJ1-1; a weak D match, TRBD1 (6 bases). The CDR3 consists of 15 residues. Looked up from germline, CDR1 is SGHDT and CDR2 is YYEEEE. The V end was cut by 3 bases, the J end by 3 bases, with 15 bases between. This chain's CDR3 is CASSWGGRGDTEAFF. CDR3 nucleotides: TGTGCCAGCAGCTGGGGGGGGCGGGGTGACACTGAAGCTTTCTTT.

The V call is TRBV27, the J call TRBJ2-1; 9 nucleotides align to TRBD2. Germline CDR1 and CDR2: MNHEY and SMNVEV (reference sequence). The CDR3 is 15 amino acids. The V gene end was trimmed by 7 bases and the J gene end by 4 bases; junction bases not matched to a gene: 8. This CDR3 reads CASTAGTSPYNEQFF. The CDR3, as DNA: TGTGCCAGCACCGCCGGGACTAGCCCATACAATGAGCAGTTCTTC.

The V call is TRBV25-1, the J call TRBJ2-4, with 7 bases identical to TRBD1. The J segment lost 0 bases and the V segment lost 4 bases, leaving 6 bases of the junction unmatched. Germline CDR1 MGHDK, CDR2 SYGVNS. The CDR3 sequence is 16 residues long. CDR3 coding DNA: TGTGCCAGCAGTGCTACAGGGGTCCTAGCCAAAAACATTCAGTACTTC. Translating it yields CASSATGVLAKNIQYF.

This clone appeared a few times. V gene TRBV18 combines with J gene TRBJ2-3; D perhaps matches TRBD1 (5 bases). Per the germline V gene, CDR1 is KGHSH and CDR2 is LQKENI. Trimming stripped 11 bases from V and 2 bases from J, with 20 bases between. The CDR3 contains 15 residues. CDR3 residues: CAVPLRAGHTDTQYF. For the CDR3, the DNA is TGTGCCGTGCCCTTACGAGCAGGACACACAGATACGCAGTATTTT.

The J gene is TRBJ1-1, the V gene TRBV27; 7 nucleotides agree with TRBD1. Germline V CDR1 and CDR2: MNHEY, SMNVEV (reference sequence). There are 14 residues in the CDR3. The ends lost 4 bases at V and 1 base at J; junction bases unmatched: 3. The CDR3 DNA follows: TGTGCCAGCAGTTCCGGGACAGCGAACACTGAAGCTTTCTTT. This sequence encodes CASSSGTANTEAFF.

The chain employs TRBV7-9 and TRBJ2-1, with D tentatively TRBD1 (7 bases). The CDR3 has 13 residues. Trimming stripped 7 bases from V and 4 bases from J, with 11 bases between. Germline V CDR1 and CDR2: SEHNR, FQNEAQ (reference sequence). CDR3 sequence: CASTQGGYNEQFF. In nucleotides, the CDR3 is TGTGCCAGCACCCAGGGGGGTTACAATGAGCAGTTCTTC.

The chain joins TRBV5-4 to TRBJ2-3; 11 nucleotides align to TRBD2. CDR3 size: 17 residues. Germline CDR1 SGHNT, CDR2 YYREEE (reference sequence). With V trimmed by 4 bases and J by 2 bases, 9 bases remained unmatched. CDR3 in DNA: TGTGCCAGCAGCCCGCCCATAGCGGGAGGGGCCACAGATACGCAGTATTTT. Translating it yields CASSPPIAGGATDTQYF.

V and J are TRBV19 and TRBJ2-2; 8 bases agree with TRBD2. This CDR3 contains 18 residues. The V gene end was trimmed by 3 bases and the J gene end by 4 bases; junction bases not matched to a gene: 13. Looked up from germline, CDR1 is LNHDA and CDR2 is SQIVND (reference sequence). CDR3 bases: TGTGCCAGTAGTATGGTGCGCGGGAGGTCAGTACCCACCGGGGAGCTGTTTTTT. This sequence encodes CASSMVRGRSVPTGELFF.

The chain uses TRBV2 and TRBJ2-1; 11 positions agree with TRBD2. After removal of 4 bases from V and 7 bases from J, the junction contained 3 bases not matched to a gene. The germline CDR1 and CDR2 sequences are SNHLY and FYNNEI. The CDR3 has 14 amino acids. CDR3 region: CASSVRLAGNEQFF. The CDR3 nucleotides read TGTGCCAGCAGTGTCAGACTAGCGGGGAATGAGCAGTTCTTC.

The chain is built from TRBV10-3 and TRBJ2-7; 12 bases are shared with TRBD1. Trimming cost V 2 bases and J 7 bases; bases outside gene matches: 6. The length of the CDR3 is 15 residues. Germline assignment: CDR1 ENHRY and CDR2 SYGVKD. The CDR3 DNA follows: TGTGCCATCAGTGAGCCGGGACAGGGGGCAGAAGAGCAGTACTTC. It yields the protein CAISEPGQGAEEQYF.

The J gene is TRBJ2-1, the V gene TRBV4-2; 15 nucleotides agree with TRBD2. V was clipped by 0 bases and J by 9 bases; unmatched bases: 9. The CDR3 extends over 18 amino acids. CDR1 and CDR2 from the germline V gene are LGHNA and YNFKEQ. The CDR3 protein is CASSQDVLGTSGRSEQFF. In DNA form, the CDR3 reads TGTGCCAGCAGCCAAGATGTTCTGGGGACTAGCGGGAGGAGTGAGCAGTTCTTC.

This chain uses TRBV10-1 with TRBJ1-1; D is ambiguous. The germline V gene encodes CDR1 WNHNN and CDR2 SYGVQD (reference sequence). V lost 5 bases and J lost 3, with 7 bases in between. This CDR3 is 12 amino acids long. CDR3 amino acids: CASSSGYTEAFF. Written as DNA, the CDR3 is TGCGCCAGCAGTTCAGGCTACACTGAAGCTTTCTTT.

This chain links TRBV28 with TRBJ2-1, with 7 bases fitting TRBD1. V trimming: 11 bases; J trimming: 8 bases; junction bases outside the gene matches: 9. CDR3 size: 12 residues. The germline CDR1 and CDR2 sequences are MDHEN and SYDVKM. The DNA for the CDR3 is TGTGCCTACAGGGGATACGACGATGAGCAGTTCTTC. This codes for CAYRGYDDEQFF.

The rearrangement links TRBV6-5 to TRBJ2-5; 11 bases line up with TRBD2. Near its end, the DNA agrees better with TRBJ2-7, so the J call may be wrong. The CDR3 has 15 amino acids. The germline CDR1 and CDR2 sequences are MNHEY and SVGAGI. The CDR3 DNA follows: TGTGCCAGCAGTTACGATAGCGGGAGGGCATACGAGCAGTACTTC. This translates into CASSYDSGRAYEQYF.

This clone occurred a few times. V gene TRBV6-6 combines with J gene TRBJ2-5; TRBD1 matches at 10 bases. The J call may not be correct, given that the DNA end is closer to TRBJ2-7. Germline values: CDR1 MNHNY, CDR2 SVGAGI (reference sequence). The CDR3 is 15 residues long. DNA for the CDR3: TGTGCCAGCAGTCCCCGGGGGGACAGGGGCTACGAGCAGTACTTC. This encodes CASSPRGDRGYEQYF.

The chain uses TRBV28 and TRBJ2-7; a possible D gene is TRBD2 (7 bases). Trimming cost V 2 bases and J 1 base, with 12 bases left between them. The CDR3 is 15 residues long. The germline V gene has CDR1 MDHEN and CDR2 SYDVKM. CDR3: CASSLGGAESYEQYF. CDR3 DNA: TGTGCCAGCAGTTTAGGGGGGGCAGAGTCCTACGAGCAGTACTTC.

The table lists this clone with a few counts. DNA of the CDR3: TGTGCCAGCAGCTTAGAATTAGCGGGCCACGAGCAGTACTTC. Translating it yields CASSLELAGHEQYF. This chain joins TRBV7-9 and TRBJ2-7; TRBD2 matches 7 bases. V shed 1 base, J shed 5 bases, and the junction held 5 bases outside the gene matches. Germline V gene sequence: CDR1 SEHNR, CDR2 FQNEAQ (reference sequence). The CDR3 covers 14 residues.

This clone was recorded a few times. The V and J genes are TRBV4-2 and TRBJ2-7; 8 bases map to TRBD1. This CDR3 is 17 amino acids long. V was pared by 2 bases and J by 4 bases, with 13 bases of the junction left unmatched. Germline CDR1 reads LGHNA; CDR2 reads YNFKEQ. The CDR3 DNA reads TGTGCCAGCAGCCAAACCGGTCTAGGGACAGGTGTGTACGAGCAGTACTTC. Protein: CASSQTGLGTGVYEQYF.

V and J are TRBV15 and TRBJ2-3; D remains unclear. This CDR3 comprises 14 residues. CDR1 and CDR2 (germline): LNHNV, YYDKDF (reference sequence). Trimming cost V 0 bases and J 3 bases, with 7 bases left between them. In DNA, the CDR3 is TGTGCCACCAGCAGAGAACTGCGGACAGATACGCAGTATTTT. This gives the protein CATSRELRTDTQYF. Full variable domain (missing parts from reference TRBV15 and TRBJ2-3): DAMVIQNPRYQVTQFGKPVTLSCSQTLNHNVMYWYQQKSSQAPKLLFHYYDKDFNNEADTPDNFQSRRPNTSFCFLDIRSPGLGDTAMYLCATSRELRTDTQYFGPGTRLTVL.

V gene TRBV28 combines with J gene TRBJ1-2, with D possibly being TRBD1 (5 bases). This CDR3 region has 14 residues. V was clipped by 5 bases and J by 0 bases, with 10 bases between them. Germline CDR1 is MDHEN and CDR2 is SYDVKM. The CDR3 region has the DNA TGTGCCAGCAGTCTGACAGCCACTAACTATGGCTACACCTTC. This gives the protein CASSLTATNYGYTF.

This chain links TRBV2 with TRBJ2-1, with 7 bases matching TRBD1. The CDR3 covers 15 residues. The germline CDR1 and CDR2 sequences are SNHLY and FYNNEI. The junction had 7 bases not matched to a gene; V was cut back by 6 bases and J by 2 bases. CDR3 sequence reads: CASRESTGAYNEQFF. CDR3 sequence (DNA): TGTGCCAGCAGGGAAAGTACAGGGGCCTACAATGAGCAGTTCTTC.

This chain joins TRBV19 and TRBJ2-3; D uncertain. Germline V gene lookup returns CDR1 LNHDA and CDR2 SQIVND (reference sequence). CDR3 length: 14 residues. V was cut by 2 bases and J by 5 bases, with 11 bases left in between. The DNA for the CDR3 is TGTGCCAGTAGTATACCCACCTATTTAGATACGCAGTATTTT. Amino acids: CASSIPTYLDTQYF.

The chain combines TRBV2 with TRBJ1-1; a weak D match, TRBD1 (6 bases). The CDR3 totals 13 residues. The germline V gene has CDR1 SNHLY and CDR2 FYNNEI. V shed 5 bases and J shed 1 base, with 8 bases lying between them. CDR3 in DNA: TGTGCCAGCAGTAGGGACAAGAACACTGAAGCTTTCTTT. This codes for CASSRDKNTEAFF.

V gene TRBV7-9 combines with J gene TRBJ1-4; TRBD1 agrees at 7 bases. This CDR3 region has 13 residues. Germline lookup yields CDR1 SEHNR and CDR2 FQNEAQ (reference sequence). The V and J ends lost 3 bases and 7 bases, in that order; junction bases with no gene match: 2. The CDR3 spells CASSFGTAEKLFF. CDR3 in DNA: TGTGCCAGCAGCTTTGGGACAGCTGAAAAACTGTTTTTT.

J is TRBJ2-1 and V is TRBV21-1; the table's D call TRBD2 went unverified against the DNA. TRBV21-1 is a recognized pseudogene. The CDR3 is 19 amino acids. The chain's CDR3 is CASSKEVGLAGASYNEQFF. CDR3 nucleotides: TGTGCCAGCAGCAAAGAGGTAGGACTAGCGGGAGCCTCCTACAATGAGCAGTTCTTC.

This chain links TRBV2 with TRBJ2-1, with a tentative D call TRBD2 (6 bases). Trimming removed 7 bases from V and 0 bases from J, with 10 bases in between. The CDR3 sequence is 14 residues long. Looked up from germline, CDR1 is SNHLY and CDR2 is FYNNEI. CDR3 in DNA: TGTGCCAGCATAGCGGAGACCTCCTACAATGAGCAGTTCTTC. As protein: CASIAETSYNEQFF.